Below, 31 T cell receptor beta chains from the same sample are listed, as sequenced in a study of cytomegalovirus exposure and HLA in healthy donors. The PCR had 60 Vbeta and 13 Jbeta primers. Profiling relied on immunoSEQ multiplex PCR, and the TCRdb table lists in-frame clones only, not all of them. The table has 310,000 or so clones, about 90% seen once; the top ten hold roughly 2%. Sequenced sample: PBMCs. The receptors derive from a woman in her late teens or twenties in good health and CMV-seronegative.

The CDR3 reads CASSRGQAVAEAFF. The CDR3 nucleotides read TGTGCCAGCAGCCGCGGACAGGCGGTCGCTGAAGCTTTCTTT. The chain couples TRBV7-2 to TRBJ1-1; 7 positions agree with TRBD1. This CDR3 spans 14 amino acids. V dropped 5 bases and J dropped 6; count of bases not matched to a gene: 9. Looked up from germline, CDR1 is SGHTA and CDR2 is FQGNSA.

The V gene is TRBV6-1, the J gene TRBJ2-7; the D gene is possibly TRBD2 (5 bases). The germline CDR1 and CDR2 sequences are MNHNS and SASEGT. Trimming took 3 bases from V and 5 from J, leaving 14 bases between them. This CDR3 contains 14 residues. The CDR3 DNA is TGTGCCAGCAGTGAGAGGTCAAGCGGCGACGAGCAGTACTTC. Protein sequence: CASSERSSGDEQYF.

The V gene is TRBV6-6, the J gene TRBJ1-1; D is uncertain. The CDR3 contains 15 residues. The V end was cut by 5 bases, the J end by 3 bases, with 16 bases between. From germline, CDR1 is MNHNY and CDR2 SVGAGI (reference sequence). As DNA, the CDR3 is TGTGCCAGCAGTCTAGGCGGCGCGGCGTACACTGAAGCTTTCTTT. It translates to CASSLGGAAYTEAFF.

The genes are TRBV5-1 and TRBJ1-6, with D possibly TRBD1 on 6 matching bases. Germline V gives CDR1 SGHRS, CDR2 YFSETQ. Trimming stripped 3 bases from V and 6 bases from J, with 19 bases between. The CDR3 extends over 17 amino acids. Written as DNA, the CDR3 is TGCGCCAGCAGCTACCATGGTAACAGGGAATTTAATTCACCCCTCCACTTT. This gives the protein CASSYHGNREFNSPLHF.

The chain couples TRBV6-6 to TRBJ1-5; D ambiguous. V lost 1 base and J 1 base, leaving 8 bases between the germline ends. The CDR3 has 15 amino acids. Per the germline V gene, CDR1 is MNHNY and CDR2 is SVGAGI (reference sequence). The CDR3 DNA is TGTGCCAGCAGTTACTTCCCGGGGAGCAATCAGCCCCAGCATTTT. Translated: CASSYFPGSNQPQHF.

The chain carries TRBV14 and TRBJ2-1; 10 positions agree with TRBD1. The J segment lost 6 bases and the V segment lost 2 bases, leaving 7 bases of the junction unmatched. The CDR3 has 16 residues. CDR1 is SGHDN and CDR2 is FVKESK in the germline V gene. The CDR3 reads CASSQNGQGVLNEQFF. CDR3 DNA sequence: TGTGCCAGCAGCCAAAATGGACAGGGGGTGCTCAATGAGCAGTTCTTC.

The chain recombines TRBV9 with TRBJ2-3; D remains unclear. Trimming shortened V by 2 bases and J by 4 bases, and 11 bases separated the two germline ends. The CDR3 spans 14 residues. Germline CDR1 SGDLS, CDR2 YYNGEE. The CDR3 loop reads CASSVRPQADTQYF. The DNA for the CDR3 is TGTGCCAGCAGCGTGAGACCTCAGGCAGATACGCAGTATTTT.

The CDR3 here is CASTQGADTQYF. In DNA, the CDR3 is TGTGCCAGCACCCAGGGGGCAGATACGCAGTATTTT. This sequence joins TRBV25-1 and TRBJ2-3; 7 positions match TRBD1. J was trimmed by 4 bases and V by 7 bases; bases with no gene match: 2. Germline V gene lookup returns CDR1 MGHDK and CDR2 SYGVNS. The length of the CDR3 is 12 residues. Looking up the rest from reference TRBV25-1 and TRBJ2-3 gives the full variable domain: EADIYQTPRYLVIGTGKKITLECSQTMGHDKMYWYQQDPGMELHLIHYSYGVNSTEKGDLSSESTVSRIRTEHFPLTLESARPSHTSQYLCASTQGADTQYFGPGTRLTVL.

The V gene is TRBV14, the J gene TRBJ2-7; 9 nucleotides agree with TRBD2. Trimming removed 3 bases from V and 2 bases from J; junction bases left unmatched: 11. This CDR3 is built from 17 residues. Germline V gives CDR1 SGHDN, CDR2 FVKESK. CDR3 coding DNA: TGTGCCAGCAGCCAGGAAATCCTAGCGGGGATTCCCTACGAGCAGTACTTC. The encoded protein is CASSQEILAGIPYEQYF.

This rearrangement joins TRBV4-1 to TRBJ2-2; 8 bases agree with TRBD2. The length of the CDR3 is 16 residues. CDR1 is MGHRA, CDR2 YSYEKL, per germline. With 1 base clipped from V and 2 bases from J, the junction kept 3 bases outside the gene matches. For the CDR3, the DNA is TGCGCCAGCAGCCAAGTGGCGGGGGGCAACACCGGGGAGCTGTTTTTT. Translating gives CASSQVAGGNTGELFF.

The chain combines TRBV5-1 with TRBJ2-4; 15 bases align to TRBD2. Germline CDR1 SGHRS, CDR2 YFSETQ. V gave up 8 bases and J gave up 15 bases; unmatched junction bases: 12. There are 14 residues in the CDR3. The CDR3 DNA is TGCGCCAGTCAAACCGGGACTAGCGGGGGGCCATGGTACTTC. This sequence encodes CASQTGTSGGPWYF. Complete variable domain (other parts from reference TRBV5-1 and TRBJ2-4): KAGVTQTPRYLIKTRGQQVTLSCSPISGHRSVSWYQQTPGQGLQFLFEYFSETQRNKGNFPGRFSGRQFSNSRSEMNVSTLELGDSALYLCASQTGTSGGPWYFGAGTRLSVL.

CDR3 protein: CSVARTGGSYGYTF. The CDR3, as DNA: TGCAGCGTGGCAAGGACAGGGGGCAGCTATGGCTACACCTTC. This chain connects TRBV29-1 to TRBJ1-2, with 11 positions matching TRBD1. This CDR3 is built from 14 residues. Unmatched junction bases numbered 7, after V lost 6 bases and J lost 4 bases. The germline CDR1 and CDR2 sequences are SQVTM and ANQGSEA.

V gene TRBV9 combines with J gene TRBJ1-2, with a tentative D call TRBD1 (5 bases). Per germline, CDR1 SGDLS and CDR2 YYNGEE. CDR3 length equals 13 residues. V lost 1 base and J 2 bases, leaving 6 bases between the germline ends. The CDR3 region is CASSVQGNYGYTF. The CDR3, as DNA: TGTGCCAGCAGCGTACAGGGCAACTATGGCTACACCTTC.

V gene TRBV27 combines with J gene TRBJ2-7, with 7 bases lining up with TRBD1. The CDR3 has 19 amino acids. Trimming cost V 2 bases and J 1 base; bases outside gene matches: 17. Germline CDR1 reads MNHEY; CDR2 reads SMNVEV (reference sequence). This chain's CDR3 is CASSLVWDSSSRGSYEQYF. The CDR3 DNA sequence: TGTGCCAGCAGTTTAGTGTGGGACAGTTCTAGCCGAGGGTCCTACGAGCAGTACTTC.

This chain joins TRBV29-1 and TRBJ1-1, with TRBD1 matching 7 bases. The length of the CDR3 is 13 residues. The junction had 4 bases not matched to a gene; V was cut back by 5 bases and J by 1 base. Germline lookup yields CDR1 SQVTM and CDR2 ANQGSEA. CDR3 region: CSVWRQGNTEAFF. The CDR3 bases are TGCAGCGTTTGGAGACAGGGGAACACTGAAGCTTTCTTT.

The gene calls are TRBV29-1 and TRBJ2-1; 7 bases match TRBD2. The CDR3 is 11 residues long. Germline loops: CDR1 SQVTM, CDR2 ANQGSEA. With V trimmed by 4 bases and J by 11 bases, 5 bases remained unmatched. The CDR3, as DNA: TGCAGCGTTGGGGAGGGCGGGAAGCAGTTCTTC. Its translation is CSVGEGGKQFF.

As for this clone: Distinct nucleotide sequences in the sample also encode this CDR3. The genes are TRBV6-5 and TRBJ2-7; 8 positions agree with TRBD1. The J segment lost 1 base and the V segment lost 0 bases, leaving 2 bases of the junction unmatched. Germline loops: CDR1 MNHEY, CDR2 SVGAGI. The CDR3 is 15 residues long. The DNA for the CDR3 is TGTGCCAGCAGTTACTCTGACAGGGGATCCTACGAGCAGTACTTC. Translating it yields CASSYSDRGSYEQYF.

Only a few counts were recorded for this clone. This sequence joins TRBV6-5 and TRBJ1-1; a possible D gene is TRBD1 (5 bases). The CDR3 runs 15 residues. Between the trimmed V and J ends, which lost 0 bases and 10 bases, there was a span of 18 bases. Germline V gene lookup returns CDR1 MNHEY and CDR2 SVGAGI. The CDR3 nucleotides are TGTGCCAGCAGTTACTCCCAGGGTCCCTCGCTTGGAGCTTTCTTT. Residues: CASSYSQGPSLGAFF.

The chain links TRBV5-1 to TRBJ2-1, with unresolved D. The germline V gene has CDR1 SGHRS and CDR2 YFSETQ. Trimming left V 2 bases short and J 8 bases short, with 8 bases between. The CDR3 is made up of 12 amino acids. CDR3 region: CASSFNSHEQFF. CDR3 DNA: TGCGCCAGCAGCTTTAATAGCCATGAGCAGTTCTTC. Based on the CDR3 plus reference TRBV5-1 and TRBJ2-1, the full variable domain is KAGVTQTPRYLIKTRGQQVTLSCSPISGHRSVSWYQQTPGQGLQFLFEYFSETQRNKGNFPGRFSGRQFSNSRSEMNVSTLELGDSALYLCASSFNSHEQFFGPGTRLTVL.

This chain links TRBV10-3 with TRBJ2-3; 11 nucleotides match TRBD2. Germline CDR1 is ENHRY and CDR2 is SYGVKD. CDR3 length: 17 amino acids. The J segment lost 7 bases and the V segment lost 0 bases, leaving 9 bases of the junction unmatched. For the CDR3, the DNA is TGTGCCATCAGTGAGTCGTCTAGCGGGGGGTCCCCCTATACGCAGTATTTT. This translates into CAISESSSGGSPYTQYF.

V is TRBV2 and J is TRBJ1-1; a weak D match, TRBD1 (6 bases). The CDR3 extends over 14 amino acids. From germline, CDR1 is SNHLY and CDR2 FYNNEI. Trimming took 8 bases from V and 4 from J, leaving 17 bases between them. Written as DNA, the CDR3 is TGTGCCAGCGGACAGCTCAGGCGCGGCACTGAAGCTTTCTTT. Its translation: CASGQLRRGTEAFF.

This clone was recorded once. The chain combines TRBV7-2 with TRBJ2-7; 9 bases are shared with TRBD1. Looked up from germline, CDR1 is SGHTA and CDR2 is FQGNSA. This CDR3 contains 17 residues. The V and J ends lost 0 bases and 6 bases, in that order; junction bases with no gene match: 12. The CDR3 loop reads CASSLAKGQGVSREQYF. CDR3 sequence (DNA): TGTGCCAGCAGCTTAGCTAAGGGACAGGGTGTCAGTCGCGAGCAGTACTTC.

CDR3 region: CASSPEGGKLDTQYF. CDR3 DNA: TGTGCCAGCAGCCCCGAGGGGGGGAAGCTAGATACGCAGTATTTT. The genes are TRBV7-8 and TRBJ2-3, with D perhaps TRBD2 (7 bases). The CDR3 totals 15 residues. Germline V gene data show CDR1 as SGHVS and CDR2 as FQNEAQ. V lost 5 bases and J lost 5, with 17 bases in between.

V and J are TRBV5-1 and TRBJ1-2, with 10 bases lining up with TRBD1. V trimming: 4 bases; J trimming: 4 bases; junction bases outside the gene matches: 4. The CDR3 is 14 amino acids. Germline CDR1 is SGHRS and CDR2 is YFSETQ. CDR3 coding DNA: TGCGCCAGCAGCCCGGACAGGGGGGCCTATGGCTACACCTTC. Its translation is CASSPDRGAYGYTF.

CDR3 sequence reads: CASSIWDTGHQNTEAFF. CDR3 sequence (DNA): TGTGCCAGTAGTATTTGGGATACGGGACACCAGAACACTGAAGCTTTCTTT. The chain uses TRBV19 and TRBJ1-1, with a weak D call TRBD1 (6 bases). Trimming removed 3 bases from V and 1 base from J, with 18 bases in between. Germline V gene sequence: CDR1 LNHDA, CDR2 SQIVND (reference sequence). The CDR3 is 17 residues long.

This clone was observed a single time. This sequence joins TRBV6-1 and TRBJ2-7; tentatively, D is TRBD1 (5 bases). V dropped 3 bases and J dropped 3 bases, with 12 bases sitting between them. The CDR3 is 14 amino acids. The germline V gene has CDR1 MNHNS and CDR2 SASEGT. CDR3 in amino acids: CASSEGQGSYEQYF. Written as DNA, the CDR3 is TGTGCCAGCAGTGAGGGGCAGGGAAGCTACGAGCAGTACTTC.

V gene TRBV15 combines with J gene TRBJ2-7; the match to TRBD1 covers 7 bases. Germline lookup yields CDR1 LNHNV and CDR2 YYDKDF (reference sequence). CDR3 size: 23 residues. V gave up 0 bases and J gave up 0 bases; unmatched junction bases: 26. The CDR3, as DNA: TGTGCCACCAGCAGAGAGAAACTGGGACAGCGAAGCCCCGGGACGCCCACCTCCTACGAGCAGTACTTC. It specifies CATSREKLGQRSPGTPTSYEQYF.

V is TRBV5-1 and J is TRBJ2-5; possible D gene TRBD2, 5 bases. This CDR3 has 15 amino acids. Germline V gene lookup returns CDR1 SGHRS and CDR2 YFSETQ. Trimming removed 4 bases from V and 1 base from J, with 14 bases in between. The CDR3 DNA is TGCGCCAGCAGCGACATGAGGGAGATCCAAGAGACCCAGTACTTC. Encoded protein: CASSDMREIQETQYF.

This sequence joins TRBV11-2 and TRBJ1-1; D is unclear. Germline CDR1 is SGHAT and CDR2 is FQNNGV. This CDR3 is built from 10 residues. Trimming cost V 3 bases and J 8 bases, with 4 bases left between them. The DNA of the CDR3 is TGTGCCAGCAGCTTGGAGGAAGCTTTCTTT. This encodes CASSLEEAFF.

The chain has TRBV20-1 and TRBJ1-2, with D perhaps TRBD1 (6 bases). The CDR3 runs to 11 residues. Germline CDR1 reads DFQATT; CDR2 reads SNEGSKA (reference sequence). V gave up 5 bases and J gave up 5 bases, with 9 bases separating them. CDR3 sequence reads: CSASQGYGYTF. The CDR3 region has the DNA TGCAGTGCTTCACAGGGATATGGCTACACCTTC.

This chain uses TRBV13 with TRBJ2-1, with D perhaps matching TRBD1 (6 bases). Trimming left V 5 bases short and J 0 bases short, with 11 bases between. CDR3 size: 15 residues. CDR1 PRHDT and CDR2 FYEKMQ come from the germline V gene (reference sequence). The CDR3 nucleotides are TGTGCCAGCAGCATGGGACACTTCTCCTACAATGAGCAGTTCTTC. Translation gives CASSMGHFSYNEQFF.